This TCR beta chain comes out of a study of T-cell memory formation after mild COVID-19. Across the study: For the most part, TCR clusters were specific to one donor.

Points from the study as a whole: The appearance of some responding clones in pre-infection memory suggested that cross-reactive memory joined. Clones shrinking between day 15 and 85 showed a balanced CD4/CD8 split, and those that grew later tilted toward CD4+.

5'RACE primed at constant segments yielded TCR alpha and TCR beta cDNA libraries bearing sample barcodes and UMIs. TCRdb recomputed calls from the 5' RACE reads with MiXCR, one row per CDR3 protein. The table records just under 550,000 distinct CDR3 sequences, roughly 20% of them present only once. With regard to this clonotype: Antigen specificity is unknown.

CDR3 length: 15 residues. Germline V CDR1 and CDR2: MNHEY, SVGEGT. Trimming pared 2 bases from V and 4 bases from J, leaving 15 bases between. The specimen sequenced was PBMCs or a T cell subset sorted from them (not recorded which). This clonotype originated in an adult woman who had mild COVID-19 (a few samples of this study predate the infection). Cell type and time point are not known. The chain is built from TRBV6-2 or TRBV6-3 and TRBJ2-7; D unresolved. This CDR3 reads CASSYEGEVRYEQYF. The CDR3 region has the DNA TGTGCCAGCAGTTACGAAGGCGAGGTACGATACGAGCAGTACTTC.